Below are 31 T cell receptor beta chains sequenced from a single sample in a study of T cells after posttransplantation cyclophosphamide. Produced via immunoSEQ multiplex PCR; TCRdb's table is partial and in-frame only. Here the sample spans around 40,000 clones, 80% to 95% being singletons. Cyclophosphamide on days +3 and +4 followed busulfan-fludarabine conditioning and a marrow graft. The starting material was PBMCs, obtained around 63 days after allogeneic stem cell transplant with posttransplant cyclophosphamide. The origin of the receptors is a male patient aged 55 to 70 who received an allogeneic stem cell transplant from a related donor and was CMV-positive. Some of the T cells may derive from the graft donor.

The V call is TRBV14, the J call TRBJ1-2, with no clear D. Germline V gene data show CDR1 as SGHDN and CDR2 as FVKESK. This CDR3 region has 14 residues. V gave up 6 bases and J gave up 0 bases, with 11 bases separating them. The CDR3 bases are TGTGCCAGCAGGTGGCGAGCGTCTAACTATGGCTACACCTTC. It codes for CASRWRASNYGYTF. The whole variable domain, filled in from reference TRBV14 and TRBJ1-2, reads EAGVTQFPSHSVIEKGQTVTLRCDPISGHDNLYWYRRVMGKEIKFLLHFVKESKQDESGMPNNRFLAERTGGTYSTLKVQPAELEDSGVYFCASRWRASNYGYTFGSGTRLTVV.

The chain recombines TRBV7-9 with TRBJ2-2; perhaps TRBD2 as D (5 bases). V lost 0 bases to trimming and J lost 4 bases, with 9 bases between them. CDR3 length: 15 residues. Germline V gene data show CDR1 as SEHNR and CDR2 as FQNEAQ (reference sequence). The CDR3: CASSLALGLTGELFF. Here the CDR3 DNA reads TGTGCCAGCAGCTTAGCGCTTGGACTCACCGGGGAGCTGTTTTTT.

This chain links TRBV6-1 with TRBJ1-1, with D maybe TRBD1 (5 bases). This CDR3 spans 13 amino acids. CDR1 MNHNS and CDR2 SASEGT come from the germline V gene. V was trimmed by 3 bases and J by 8 bases, leaving 13 bases between them. The CDR3 DNA reads TGTGCCAGCAGTGAGTTTGCGCAGGGAGAAGCTTTCTTT. The encoded protein is CASSEFAQGEAFF.

The chain combines TRBV7-8 with TRBJ2-1; 12 bases match TRBD2. This CDR3 has 17 amino acids. CDR1 SGHVS and CDR2 FQNEAQ come from the germline V gene. The ends lost 5 bases at V and 7 bases at J; junction bases unmatched: 12. CDR3: CASSRDELAGGPNEQFF. The DNA for the CDR3 is TGTGCCAGCAGCCGCGATGAGCTAGCGGGGGGGCCGAATGAGCAGTTCTTC.

The chain links TRBV5-1 to TRBJ2-7, with 11 bases identical to TRBD2. Trimming removed 3 bases from V and 2 bases from J; junction bases left unmatched: 13. Germline CDR1 reads SGHRS; CDR2 reads YFSETQ. This CDR3 is 18 amino acids long. CDR3 sequence: CASSSGHLNSGGAYEQYF. The CDR3 DNA sequence: TGCGCCAGCAGCTCCGGACACCTTAATAGCGGGGGGGCCTACGAGCAGTACTTC.

The chain has TRBV6-1 and TRBJ1-3; D not certain. Germline V CDR1 and CDR2: MNHNS, SASEGT. Trimming removed 6 bases at V and 0 bases at J, with 6 bases between. The CDR3 has 13 amino acids. CDR3 sequence (DNA): TGTGCCAGCAGGATCAGCTCTGGAAACACCATATATTTT. This codes for CASRISSGNTIYF.

The CDR3 reads CASSLVSYGYTF. CDR3 in DNA: TGTGCCAGCAGCTTGGTTAGCTATGGCTACACCTTC. The chain joins TRBV5-6 to TRBJ1-2; D unclear. There are 12 residues in the CDR3. Looked up from germline, CDR1 is SGHDT and CDR2 is YYEEEE. Trimming took off 0 bases at V and 4 bases at J, with 4 bases between the two ends.

V gene TRBV6-1 combines with J gene TRBJ2-2, with 10 bases fitting TRBD1. J was trimmed by 6 bases and V by 1 base; bases with no gene match: 8. The CDR3 loop spans 17 amino acids. Germline CDR1 reads MNHNS; CDR2 reads SASEGT. The CDR3 here is CASSEVAGTGVAGELFF. In DNA, the CDR3 is TGTGCCAGCAGTGAAGTAGCTGGGACAGGGGTGGCCGGGGAGCTGTTTTTT.

The chain links TRBV19 to TRBJ1-2; TRBD1 matches at 7 bases. Germline loops: CDR1 LNHDA, CDR2 SQIVND (reference sequence). This CDR3 has 14 residues. J gave up 5 bases and V 2 bases, and 5 bases lay outside the gene matches. CDR3 DNA sequence: TGTGCCAGTAGTATATCGACAGGGTTTTATGGCTACACCTTC. It encodes CASSISTGFYGYTF.

The chain combines TRBV13 with TRBJ2-6, with D possibly being TRBD2 (5 bases). Germline V gives CDR1 PRHDT, CDR2 FYEKMQ (reference sequence). The V gene lost 5 bases and the J gene lost 1 base, with 9 bases spanning the gap. The CDR3 spans 15 residues. The CDR3 here is CASSESGSGANVLTF. The DNA for the CDR3 is TGTGCCAGCAGCGAAAGCGGTTCTGGGGCCAACGTCCTGACTTTC.

This CDR3 reads CASSLDRGLYGYTF. In nucleotides, the CDR3 is TGTGCCAGCAGCTTGGACAGGGGGCTCTATGGCTACACCTTC. The rearrangement links TRBV5-6 to TRBJ1-2; TRBD1 agrees at 9 bases. The CDR3 length is 14 residues. Germline lookup yields CDR1 SGHDT and CDR2 YYEEEE. The trim removed 0 bases at V and 4 bases at J, leaving 1 base unmatched.

In DNA, the CDR3 is TGTGCCATCAGTGAGTCTATCCTGGGACTAGGGGCCTACGAGCAGTACTTC. This gives the protein CAISESILGLGAYEQYF. The V and J genes are TRBV10-3 and TRBJ2-7; 8 bases line up with TRBD2. With V trimmed by 0 bases and J by 2 bases, 9 bases remained unmatched. Germline V gene lookup returns CDR1 ENHRY and CDR2 SYGVKD. The CDR3 covers 17 residues.

V and J are TRBV27 and TRBJ2-1; 10 bases fit TRBD1. Unmatched junction bases numbered 8, after V lost 5 bases and J lost 7 bases. This CDR3 spans 15 amino acids. Germline values: CDR1 MNHEY, CDR2 SMNVEV (reference sequence). The CDR3: CASSPSRTGGNEQFF. The CDR3 bases are TGTGCCAGCAGTCCATCCCGGACAGGGGGGAATGAGCAGTTCTTC.

V usage is TRBV12-5 and J usage is TRBJ2-6, with 10 positions matching TRBD1. V dropped 4 bases and J dropped 2; count of bases not matched to a gene: 2. CDR3 size: 16 residues. Germline lookup yields CDR1 LGHNT and CDR2 FRNRAP. CDR3 DNA sequence: TGTGCTAGTGGTTACGGACAGGGGGCTGGGGCCAACGTCCTGACTTTC. This gives the protein CASGYGQGAGANVLTF.

This clone was picked up a small number of times. The chain is built from TRBV28 and TRBJ1-2, with D possibly being TRBD1 (5 bases). V lost 3 bases to trimming and J lost 13 bases, with 18 bases between them. CDR1 is MDHEN and CDR2 is SYDVKM in the germline V gene. The CDR3 sequence is 13 residues long. CDR3 region: CASSFYRTLQGTF. CDR3 nucleotides: TGTGCCAGCAGTTTTTACAGGACACTACAAGGCACCTTC.

The chain combines TRBV11-2 with TRBJ1-1, with D uncertain. Between the trimmed V and J ends, which lost 5 bases and 3 bases, there was a span of 10 bases. The germline gives CDR1 SGHAT, CDR2 FQNNGV. CDR3 length: 13 amino acids. The CDR3 sequence: CASSLGFYTEAFF. The CDR3 DNA reads TGTGCCAGCAGCCTCGGGTTTTACACTGAAGCTTTCTTT.

The chain uses TRBV5-6 and TRBJ2-5; D perhaps matches TRBD2 (6 bases). The V gene lost 4 bases and the J gene lost 1 base, with 11 bases spanning the gap. Germline CDR1 reads SGHDT; CDR2 reads YYEEEE. This CDR3 spans 14 amino acids. CDR3 in DNA: TGTGCCAGCAGCCCGGAGGGCCCCCAAGAGACCCAGTACTTC. Its translation: CASSPEGPQETQYF. The full variable domain, with the rest looked up from reference TRBV5-6 and TRBJ2-5, is DAGVTQSPTHLIKTRGQQVTLRCSPKSGHDTVSWYQQALGQGPQFIFQYYEEEERQRGNFPDRFSGHQFPNYSSELNVNALLLGDSALYLCASSPEGPQETQYFGPGTRLLVL.

This chain links TRBV5-1 with TRBJ1-2, with 7 bases aligning to TRBD1. This CDR3 comprises 16 residues. V trimming: 3 bases; J trimming: 5 bases; junction bases outside the gene matches: 13. Germline CDR1 and CDR2: SGHRS and YFSETQ. The CDR3 here is CASSYWTGQGKYGYTF. CDR3 DNA: TGCGCCAGCAGCTACTGGACAGGTCAGGGGAAGTATGGCTACACCTTC.

The CDR3 bases are TGTGCCAGCAGACAGGACAGGGAGGGTGAAAAACTGTTTTTT. Translating gives CASRQDREGEKLFF. The rearrangement links TRBV6-5 to TRBJ1-4; 8 bases line up with TRBD1. The germline CDR1 and CDR2 sequences are MNHEY and SVGAGI. V gave up 6 bases and J gave up 7 bases; unmatched junction bases: 7. The CDR3 totals 14 residues.

The chain couples TRBV10-3 to TRBJ1-2, with TRBD1 matching 7 bases. Trimming cost V 2 bases and J 6 bases; bases outside gene matches: 3. CDR1 ENHRY and CDR2 SYGVKD come from the germline V gene. This CDR3 spans 13 amino acids. As DNA, the CDR3 is TGTGCCATCAGTGAGCGACAGGGTCATGGCTACACCTTC. Translation: CAISERQGHGYTF.

V is TRBV10-3 and J is TRBJ1-3; maybe TRBD1 (5 bases). The CDR3 extends over 13 amino acids. CDR1 ENHRY and CDR2 SYGVKD come from the germline V gene. V was shortened by 10 bases and J by 7 bases, with 17 bases between the two germline ends. The CDR3 sequence: CATYSATGNTIYF. CDR3 DNA: TGTGCCACCTACTCGGCCACAGGTAACACCATATATTTT.

The V gene is TRBV28, the J gene TRBJ2-1; D unclear. Looked up from germline, CDR1 is MDHEN and CDR2 is SYDVKM. Between the trimmed V and J ends, which lost 6 bases and 6 bases, there was a span of 15 bases. The CDR3 extends over 14 amino acids. The CDR3 DNA sequence: TGTGCCAGCAGCTTAACTACGCGTCTCAATGAGCAGTTCTTC. Translation gives CASSLTTRLNEQFF.

The chain combines TRBV6-1 with TRBJ2-1; a possible D gene is TRBD1 (5 bases). The CDR3 has 14 amino acids. The V gene's germline CDR1 is MNHNS and CDR2 SASEGT. The V and J ends lost 9 bases and 0 bases respectively, with 12 bases between them. The CDR3 loop reads CASLDSNSYNEQFF. The DNA for the CDR3 is TGTGCCAGTCTCGACAGTAACTCCTACAATGAGCAGTTCTTC.

J is TRBJ2-3 and V is TRBV18, with 9 bases that match TRBD2. The CDR3 contains 15 residues. Losses at the gene ends were 2 bases for V and 4 bases for J; bases not matched to a gene: 4. The germline CDR1 and CDR2 sequences are KGHSH and LQKENI. In nucleotides, the CDR3 is TGTGCCAGCTCACCAGGGAGCGGGGGGTCAGATACGCAGTATTTT. It is translated as CASSPGSGGSDTQYF.

The V and J genes are TRBV2 and TRBJ1-2; the match to TRBD1 covers 9 bases. V shed 5 bases and J 7 bases; nucleotides not matched to a gene: 11. Germline CDR1 and CDR2: SNHLY and FYNNEI. The CDR3 spans 15 residues. CDR3 in amino acids: CASSFETGGSSGYTF. In DNA, the CDR3 is TGTGCCAGCAGTTTCGAAACAGGGGGCAGTAGTGGCTACACCTTC.

V is TRBV14 and J is TRBJ2-7, with 9 bases lining up with TRBD2. The germline V gene encodes CDR1 SGHDN and CDR2 FVKESK. V gave up 2 bases and J gave up 9 bases; unmatched junction bases: 5. The CDR3 sequence is 13 residues long. This CDR3 is CASSQLAGFGQYF. CDR3 nucleotide sequence: TGTGCCAGCAGCCAACTAGCGGGGTTTGGGCAGTACTTC.

The chain recombines TRBV6-1 with TRBJ2-2, with TRBD2 as a possible D gene (6 bases). Germline V gene data show CDR1 as MNHNS and CDR2 as SASEGT. Trimming stripped 3 bases from V and 3 bases from J, with 8 bases between. CDR3 length equals 14 residues. As DNA, the CDR3 is TGTGCCAGCAGTGACGGGGGTGACACCGGGGAGCTGTTTTTT. This encodes CASSDGGDTGELFF.

The J gene is TRBJ1-5, the V gene TRBV7-8, with D possibly TRBD1 on 5 matching bases. Germline loops: CDR1 SGHVS, CDR2 FQNEAQ. The V and J ends lost 2 bases and 1 base respectively, with 9 bases between them. The CDR3 loop spans 15 amino acids. The chain's CDR3 is CASSLRRDSNQPQHF. The CDR3 DNA sequence: TGTGCCAGCAGCTTAAGGAGGGACAGCAATCAGCCCCAGCATTTT.

The gene calls are TRBV2 and TRBJ2-5, with D perhaps TRBD2 (5 bases). Deletions cut 7 bases from V and 5 bases from J, with 14 bases between. CDR1 is SNHLY and CDR2 is FYNNEI in the germline V gene. CDR3 size: 13 residues. DNA of the CDR3: TGTGCCAGCACGGGGAACCTGGGGGAGACCCAGTACTTC. Protein product: CASTGNLGETQYF.

To note about this clone: Other nucleotide sequences in the sample specify the same CDR3. The chain combines TRBV2 with TRBJ2-7, with 8 bases aligning to TRBD1. Per germline, CDR1 SNHLY and CDR2 FYNNEI. V was pared by 8 bases and J by 1 base, with 7 bases of the junction left unmatched. The CDR3 totals 14 residues. CDR3 amino acids: CASDPGQASYEQYV. The CDR3 DNA reads TGTGCCAGCGATCCGGGACAGGCATCCTACGAGCAGTACGTC.

The chain employs TRBV10-3 and TRBJ1-3, with a possible D match to TRBD1 (5 bases). Trimming removed 4 bases from V and 0 bases from J, with 7 bases in between. The CDR3 is made up of 14 amino acids. The germline CDR1 and CDR2 sequences are ENHRY and SYGVKD. In DNA, the CDR3 is TGTGCCATCAGTGGACAGCTCTCTGGAAACACCATATATTTT. Translating gives CAISGQLSGNTIYF.